Listed here is a single TCR beta chain. As yet, its antigen is unknown. Each donor's blood draw was roughly 10 milliliters of peripheral blood. These data originate in a study of blood T cells in healthy people across ages. General study results and limits: In long-lived donors, naive CD4+ cell counts and diversity exceeded those of aged donors. A roughly linear age-dependent decrease characterized TCR beta diversity per million T cells.

Together with a sample-barcoded 5' primer, a J-beta primer mix was included in a second PCR lasting about 7 to 11 cycles. Sequencing yielded, for each sample, at least 2.5 million paired-end reads carrying CDR3. Via MiXCR, TCRdb re-called the 5' RACE reads, giving one row per CDR3 protein. The table shows around 710,000 distinct CDR3 sequences, with about 40% occurring only once. The sample comprised blood. The receptor was derived from a woman in her sixties or seventies in good health.

The CDR3 DNA reads TGTGCCAGCAGCTTAGTTCGGGGGTTCGGCAATCAGCCCCAGCATTTT. Its translation is CASSLVRGFGNQPQHF. The rearrangement links TRBV7-8 to TRBJ1-5; D possibly corresponds to TRBD1 (5 bases). This CDR3 is built from 16 residues. Germline loops: CDR1 SGHVS, CDR2 FQNEAQ. V was cut by 1 base and J by 2 bases, with 12 bases left in between.